The 5 T cell receptor beta chains below all came from one sample that was sequenced in a study of shared clonotypes between healthy human individuals (TCRdb year 2020). The protocol used for the library was the immunoSEQ multiplex PCR assay. This is the immuneACCESS table as TCRdb keeps it, with only in-frame sequences that have V and J called. A part of the clones is gone; compared with another copy, unresolved V genes explain less than half, and the rest is unexplained. Across this sample there are about 2.4 million clones, with 80% to 95% seen only once. The ten largest clones capture about 0.38% of the sample. The specimen sequenced was naive CD4+ T cells from PBMCs. According to the study, the label for this sample's cell subset or site signals: CD45RA+ positively selected. All receptors come from a young man in good health. Some clones in this sample may be carry-over from other donors' samples.

CDR3 DNA: TGCGCCAGCAGTGATCTGGGACCCGGGGAGCTGTTTTTT. Residues: CASSDLGPGELFF. The rearrangement links TRBV10-1 to TRBJ2-2; either TRBD1 or TRBD2 may supply D (5 bases each). Per germline, CDR1 WNHNN and CDR2 SYGVQD (reference sequence). This CDR3 contains 13 residues. Between the trimmed V and J ends, which lost 3 bases and 6 bases, there was a span of 8 bases.

The chain combines TRBV6-1 with TRBJ2-1; unclear D gene. The germline V gene encodes CDR1 MNHNS and CDR2 SASEGT. This CDR3 contains 14 residues. Trimming stripped 3 bases from V and 7 bases from J, with 13 bases between. The CDR3 region is CASSEINRRNEQFF. DNA for the CDR3: TGTGCCAGCAGTGAGATAAACCGTCGGAATGAGCAGTTCTTC.

V is TRBV7-3 and J is TRBJ1-5; D gene ambiguous. This CDR3 contains 14 residues. V was trimmed by 5 bases and J by 4 bases, leaving 12 bases between them. Germline V gene sequence: CDR1 SGHTA, CDR2 FQGTGA. The CDR3 nucleotides are TGTGCCAGCAGCCCCGGGCCTTTTAATCAGCCCCAGCATTTT. Residues: CASSPGPFNQPQHF.

The V call is TRBV29-1, the J call TRBJ1-5, with D possibly matching TRBD1 (5 bases). Trimming removed 7 bases at V and 4 bases at J, with 17 bases between. Germline assignment: CDR1 SQVTM and CDR2 ANQGSEA. The CDR3 is 14 residues long. The CDR3, as DNA: TGCAGCGCCGGAGGGGCGGGTTCGAATCAGCCCCAGCATTTT. It is translated as CSAGGAGSNQPQHF.

This chain uses TRBV28 with TRBJ2-4, with D tentatively TRBD1 (6 bases). V was shortened by 6 bases and J by 0 bases, with 12 bases between the two germline ends. The CDR3 has 15 residues. Germline CDR1 MDHEN, CDR2 SYDVKM. The CDR3 loop reads CASSTMGQAKNIQYF. As DNA, the CDR3 is TGTGCCAGCAGCACTATGGGACAAGCCAAAAACATTCAGTACTTC.